The 14 T cell receptor beta chains given below trace back to one sample, sequenced in a study of shared clonotypes between healthy human individuals. Clones were read by immunoSEQ multiplex PCR, and TCRdb kept only the in-frame ones, dropping some. The table lists 2,500,000 or so clones, under 95% of them singletons, with more than 0.35% in the top ten. The sequenced material came from naive CD4+ T cells from PBMCs. This sample's subset: CD45RA+ positively selected. The receptors derive from a man younger than 35 in good health. Some clones in this sample may be carry-over from other donors' samples.

V is TRBV5-1 and J is TRBJ2-1; possible D gene TRBD1, 6 bases. Between the trimmed V and J ends, which lost 2 bases and 6 bases, there was a span of 15 bases. This CDR3 region has 15 residues. Germline loops: CDR1 SGHRS, CDR2 YFSETQ. The CDR3 loop is CASSFNLWGPNEQFF. CDR3 coding DNA: TGCGCCAGCAGCTTTAATTTATGGGGGCCCAATGAGCAGTTCTTC.

The rearrangement links TRBV5-4 to TRBJ1-2; possible D gene TRBD1, 5 bases. The CDR3 has 13 residues. Germline V CDR1 and CDR2: SGHNT, YYREEE (reference sequence). V shed 7 bases and J shed 4 bases, with 14 bases lying between them. This CDR3 reads CASGPGRVYGYTF. The CDR3 nucleotides are TGTGCCAGCGGACCGGGCAGGGTCTATGGCTACACCTTC.

V is TRBV7-6 and J is TRBJ2-7; the match to TRBD2 covers 8 bases. The germline V gene has CDR1 SGHVS and CDR2 FNYEAQ. This CDR3 has 15 residues. V shed 5 bases and J 7 bases; nucleotides not matched to a gene: 13. CDR3 in DNA: TGTGCCAGCAGCCTCGGACTAGCCCGAGGGGAAGAGCAGTACTTC. This encodes CASSLGLARGEEQYF.

The chain joins TRBV4-1 to TRBJ1-1, with D perhaps TRBD1 (6 bases). Germline loops: CDR1 MGHRA, CDR2 YSYEKL. This CDR3 is built from 15 residues. The germline V and J ends were trimmed by 4 bases and 1 base, with 13 bases remaining between them. The CDR3 coding sequence is TGCGCCAGCAGCCGGACAGTGACGGAGAACACTGAAGCTTTCTTT. The encoded protein is CASSRTVTENTEAFF.

The rearrangement links TRBV10-2 to TRBJ2-2, with TRBD1 as a possible D gene (6 bases). The V end was cut by 4 bases, the J end by 6 bases, with 12 bases between. The germline gives CDR1 WSHSY, CDR2 SAAADI. The CDR3 consists of 14 residues. The CDR3 reads CASSVGGTAGELFF. The CDR3 DNA reads TGCGCCAGCAGTGTAGGGGGAACGGCCGGGGAGCTGTTTTTT.

The CDR3 protein is CASSKQSSGANVLTF. CDR3 DNA sequence: TGTGCCAGCAGCAAACAGAGCTCTGGGGCCAACGTCCTGACTTTC. V is TRBV9 and J is TRBJ2-6, with no clear D. CDR1 and CDR2 from the germline V gene are SGDLS and YYNGEE. V was trimmed by 4 bases and J by 0 bases, leaving 8 bases between them. The CDR3 extends over 15 amino acids.

CDR3 residues: CASSKPPLDTQYF. The CDR3 DNA reads TGTGCCAGCAGCAAACCCCCCCTGGATACGCAGTATTTT. The chain uses TRBV11-3 and TRBJ2-3; D is unresolved. Between the trimmed V and J ends, which lost 5 bases and 6 bases, there was a span of 12 bases. This CDR3 comprises 13 residues. Germline loops: CDR1 SGHNT, CDR2 YENEEA.

The CDR3 loop is CASSYSGTGLAGAREQYF. The CDR3 region has the DNA TGTGCCAGCAGCTACTCCGGGACAGGACTAGCGGGAGCCCGCGAGCAGTACTTC. V usage is TRBV2 and J usage is TRBJ2-7; 13 nucleotides agree with TRBD2. Germline values: CDR1 SNHLY, CDR2 FYNNEI. The J segment lost 6 bases and the V segment lost 6 bases, leaving 17 bases of the junction unmatched. The CDR3 totals 18 residues.

The rearrangement links TRBV15 to TRBJ2-6; D call uncertain. This CDR3 spans 15 amino acids. The germline CDR1 and CDR2 sequences are LNHNV and YYDKDF (reference sequence). V dropped 0 bases and J dropped 2 bases, with 5 bases sitting between them. The CDR3 DNA sequence: TGTGCCACCAGCAGAGAATCTCCTGGGGCCAACGTCCTGACTTTC. This codes for CATSRESPGANVLTF.

This clone was seen just once. The rearrangement uses TRBV2 and TRBJ2-7; no firm D call. The CDR3 totals 13 residues. The V end lost 7 bases, the J end lost 6 bases, and 16 bases lay between the germline ends. CDR1 and CDR2 from the germline V gene are SNHLY and FYNNEI. CDR3 in DNA: TGTGCCAGCACCGAAGGTGGGTGGCGCGAGCAGTACTTC. It yields the protein CASTEGGWREQYF.

The chain is built from TRBV6-1 and TRBJ1-1; D may be TRBD1 (6 bases). The germline gives CDR1 MNHNS, CDR2 SASEGT. With 6 bases removed from V and 11 bases from J, the gap between germline ends came to 19 bases. This CDR3 has 13 residues. DNA for the CDR3: TGTGCCAGCAGCCCCGGACAGTCTCGGGGGGCTTTCTTT. Protein product: CASSPGQSRGAFF.

The chain combines TRBV28 with TRBJ1-5, with 10 nucleotides matching TRBD1. The junction had 5 bases not matched to a gene; V was cut back by 8 bases and J by 4 bases. Germline loops: CDR1 MDHEN, CDR2 SYDVKM. The CDR3 has 14 amino acids. The CDR3 is CASSDRGFNQPQHF. In nucleotides, the CDR3 is TGTGCCAGCTCGGACAGGGGGTTTAATCAGCCCCAGCATTTT. Based on the CDR3 plus reference TRBV28 and TRBJ1-5, the full variable domain is DVKVTQSSRYLVKRTGEKVFLECVQDMDHENMFWYRQDPGLGLRLIYFSYDVKMKEKGDIPEGYSVSREKKERFSLILESASTNQTSMYLCASSDRGFNQPQHFGDGTRLSIL.

V usage is TRBV28 and J usage is TRBJ1-1, with TRBD1 identical over 8 bases. V lost 6 bases and J lost 0; bases outside the gene matches: 6. Per germline, CDR1 MDHEN and CDR2 SYDVKM. The CDR3 is 15 amino acids. DNA of the CDR3: TGTGCCAGCAGAATGGGACAGGCGATGAACACTGAAGCTTTCTTT. Its translation is CASRMGQAMNTEAFF.

The V and J genes are TRBV7-2 and TRBJ2-3; D gene ambiguous. CDR1 is SGHTA, CDR2 FQGNSA, per germline. This CDR3 contains 12 residues. V lost 3 bases to trimming and J lost 6 bases, with 7 bases between them. CDR3 protein: CASSFQLDTQYF. DNA of the CDR3: TGTGCCAGCAGCTTTCAGCTGGATACGCAGTATTTT.